The source of this T cell receptor beta chain is a study of CD8 T cells in Susac syndrome. The CDR3 covers 14 residues. The V gene lost 0 bases and the J gene lost 6 bases, with 14 bases spanning the gap. Germline CDR1 and CDR2: DFQATT and SNEGSKA (reference sequence). RNA was extracted with the RNeasy kit, and a quantity of roughly 0.45 to 1 ug was reverse transcribed using random hexamers. The amplification used immunoSEQ multiplex PCR on TCR beta CDR3; it spanned 54 Vbeta and 13 Jbeta. TCRdb called the immunoSEQ multiplex PCR reads again in MiXCR, with one record for every CDR3 protein. The table has about 200,000 distinct CDR3 sequences, roughly 94% seen once.

The V call is TRBV20-1, the J call TRBJ1-1, with D perhaps TRBD1 (6 bases). The sequencing input was CD4+ T cells from PBMCs. The clonotype was recovered from a human donor in good health. This CDR3 is CSARDYQGIAEAFF. The CDR3 DNA reads as TGCAGTGCTAGAGATTATCAGGGGATCGCTGAAGCTTTCTTT.